This TCR beta chain was identified in a study of tumor and adjacent non-tumor tissue in lung cancer. Study-level background: Histology: 12 adenocarcinoma, a couple of squamous cell carcinoma, 1 small cell lung cancer.

Study-wide results and caveats: Normal lung showed higher cumulative top 100 clone frequency than tumor. Shorter survival was associated with higher TCR diversity in tumors.

TCRbeta libraries were built with three rounds of nested PCR, modified from ARM-PCR. One entry per CDR3 protein, called by TCRdb with MiXCR from the multiplex PCR reads. This sample yields 90,000 to 130,000 distinct CDR3 sequences, of which under 90% are seen a single time; roughly 20% belongs to the top ten. Regarding this clonotype: Its antigen is not identified. A read error may account for a junction end that differs from germline.

The CDR3 has 17 residues. The V gene's germline CDR1 is SGHDT and CDR2 YYEEEE. RNA was extracted from bulk tissue without any cell sorting. The TCR originated in a man aged 65-85 years with non-small cell lung cancer. Sequencing was performed on lung tumor tissue. This chain uses TRBV5-6 with TRBJ1-6; D call uncertain. The CDR3 is CASSLDLGLRGNSPLHF. The CDR3 region has the DNA TGTGCCAGCAGTTTGGATCTCGGCCTCAGAGGAAATTCACCCCTCCACTTT.